Reported below is one T cell receptor (beta chain). Assay used: immunoSEQ multiplex PCR; TCRdb lists only in-frame clones, some missing. The sample lists tens of thousands of clones, roughly three quarters occurring once. The data were taken from a study of blood T cell repertoires in COVID-19. Study-wide context: The United States, Italy and Spain provided the acute and convalescent COVID-19 samples.

The material sequenced was peripheral blood. The receptor's source is a man aged 65 to 85 with COVID-19, enrolled during active disease.

CDR3 residues: CASGIQGITEAFF. The CDR3 DNA reads TGTGCCAGTGGTATCCAGGGAATAACTGAAGCTTTCTTT. The V and J genes are TRBV28 and TRBJ1-1; weak D call: TRBD1 (5 bases). This CDR3 has 13 residues. Trimming took 9 bases from V and 5 from J, leaving 16 bases between them. CDR1 and CDR2 (germline): MDHEN, SYDVKM. The full variable domain, completed using reference TRBV28 and TRBJ1-1, is DVKVTQSSRYLVKRTGEKVFLECVQDMDHENMFWYRQDPGLGLRLIYFSYDVKMKEKGDIPEGYSVSREKKERFSLILESASTNQTSMYLCASGIQGITEAFFGQGTRLTVV.